This T cell receptor beta chain was identified in a study of blood T cell repertoires in COVID-19. Study summary: Sources were T cells, B-cell-depleted T cells, or PBMCs; the material itself was cDNA or gDNA.

Seattle enrolled patients during active infection and tracked them longitudinally. This CDR3 is built from 15 residues. CDR1 and CDR2 (germline): KGHSH, LQKENI. V was clipped by 6 bases and J by 4 bases; unmatched bases: 6. Source study methods: Counts of nucleated cells, estimated from reference gene primer amplification, were obtained. Method: immunoSEQ multiplex PCR; TCRdb's copy keeps in-frame clones and lacks some. Clone size and V and J calls were adopted from that table, with D and trimming inferred from the DNA. This table has 65,000 to 90,000 clones, about 86% appearing once. Material for sequencing was peripheral blood. The V gene is TRBV18, the J gene TRBJ1-6, with 7 bases that match TRBD1. The sequence was obtained from an elderly man with COVID-19, enrolled during active disease. The CDR3 sequence is CASSVGTAYNSPLHF. The CDR3, as DNA: TGTGCCAGCTCCGTCGGGACAGCTTATAATTCACCCCTCCACTTT.